What follows are 16 T cell receptor beta chains derived from one specimen sequenced in a study of blood T cell repertoires in COVID-19. The protocol was immunoSEQ multiplex PCR, while the TCRdb copy is restricted to in-frame clones and leaves out a portion. The profile shows 250,000 or so clones, roughly nine tenths of them singletons. The sequenced sample was PBMCs or T cells enriched from blood (not recorded which). The receptors stem from a human donor in a cohort exposed to, infected with or recovered from COVID-19 (not recorded which). The donor label of this sample is uncertain.

The chain couples TRBV2 to TRBJ1-5, with D unclear. Deletions cut 9 bases from V and 2 bases from J, with 8 bases between. Germline CDR1 reads SNHLY; CDR2 reads FYNNEI. The CDR3 spans 12 residues. The CDR3 DNA is TGTGCCAGACTGAATGGCAATCAGCCCCAGCATTTT. Translation: CARLNGNQPQHF. Supplemented by reference TRBV2 and TRBJ1-5, the full variable domain reads EPEVTQTPSHQVTQMGQEVILRCVPISNHLYFYWYRQILGQKVEFLVSFYNNEISEKSEIFDDQFSVERPDGSNFTLKIRSTKLEDSAMYFCARLNGNQPQHFGDGTRLSIL.

This chain links TRBV9 with TRBJ1-1; D unclear. From germline, CDR1 is SGDLS and CDR2 YYNGEE. There are 14 residues in the CDR3. Trimming removed 3 bases at V and 1 base at J, with 10 bases between. The CDR3 nucleotides are TGTGCCAGCAGCGCGGAAGGGAGGAACACTGAAGCTTTCTTT. This encodes CASSAEGRNTEAFF.

In the case of this clone: Additional DNA sequences in this sample encode the identical CDR3. The chain joins TRBV5-1 to TRBJ1-1; D is unresolved. V lost 1 base and J lost 0, with 4 bases in between. The CDR3 runs 13 residues. Germline V gives CDR1 SGHRS, CDR2 YFSETQ. Written as DNA, the CDR3 is TGCGCCAGCAGCTTGACTGTGAACACTGAAGCTTTCTTT. Translating it yields CASSLTVNTEAFF.

V gene TRBV5-1 combines with J gene TRBJ2-5, with 7 bases identical to TRBD2. The CDR3 totals 14 residues. The V gene's germline CDR1 is SGHRS and CDR2 YFSETQ. V dropped 4 bases and J dropped 7; count of bases not matched to a gene: 10. In DNA form, the CDR3 reads TGCGCCAGCAGCCACCAGGGAGGGGAGGCGACCCAGTACTTC. It codes for CASSHQGGEATQYF.

This clone was seen a single time. The rearrangement joins TRBV4-2 to TRBJ1-1, with D possibly matching TRBD1 (6 bases). Germline V CDR1 and CDR2: LGHNA, YNFKEQ. V was pared by 0 bases and J by 4 bases, with 15 bases between. The CDR3 extends over 16 amino acids. The CDR3, as DNA: TGTGCCAGCAGCCAAGACCAGGGGTACGGGCTCACTGAAGCTTTCTTT. It codes for CASSQDQGYGLTEAFF.

This clone was picked up one time. The V gene is TRBV3-1 (or the pseudogene TRBV3-2), the J gene TRBJ2-7, with 8 nucleotides matching TRBD1. This CDR3 region has 15 residues. Trimming removed 3 bases from V and 7 bases from J; junction bases left unmatched: 11. From germline, CDR1 is LGHDT and CDR2 YNNKEL (reference sequence). The CDR3 DNA follows: TGTGCCAGCAGCCAGGCAGGACAGGGCGTGGGGGAGCAGTACTTC. Amino acids: CASSQAGQGVGEQYF.

The chain couples TRBV7-6 to TRBJ1-1, with 10 bases lining up with TRBD1. Germline-derived CDR1 and CDR2 are SGHVS and FNYEAQ. This CDR3 comprises 16 residues. The V segment lost 5 bases and the J segment 6 bases; nucleotides outside the gene matches: 12. The CDR3 DNA follows: TGTGCCAGCAGCGCAAAGGCGGGACAGGGGCAATCTGAAGCTTTCTTT. Its protein product is CASSAKAGQGQSEAFF.

This clone is a singleton in its sample. The chain combines TRBV5-1 with TRBJ1-4; D gene unclear. V was cut by 0 bases and J by 8 bases, with 11 bases left in between. CDR1 is SGHRS, CDR2 YFSETQ, per germline. This CDR3 spans 14 amino acids. DNA for the CDR3: TGCGCCAGCAGCTTGGCCGATGTTGAGGAAAAACTGTTTTTT. Its translation: CASSLADVEEKLFF. Based on the CDR3 plus reference TRBV5-1 and TRBJ1-4, the full variable domain is KAGVTQTPRYLIKTRGQQVTLSCSPISGHRSVSWYQQTPGQGLQFLFEYFSETQRNKGNFPGRFSGRQFSNSRSEMNVSTLELGDSALYLCASSLADVEEKLFFGSGTQLSVL.

This sequence joins TRBV28 and TRBJ2-7, with 8 bases fitting TRBD2. The V gene end was trimmed by 2 bases and the J gene end by 3 bases; junction bases not matched to a gene: 9. This CDR3 spans 16 amino acids. CDR1 and CDR2 (germline): MDHEN, SYDVKM. The CDR3 DNA reads TGTGCCAGCAGTTTAGTTCGGGGGGGCACTAACTACGAGCAGTACTTC. This gives the protein CASSLVRGGTNYEQYF.

The V and J genes are TRBV30 and TRBJ1-1; D remains ambiguous. The V gene lost 4 bases and the J gene lost 1 base, with 7 bases spanning the gap. The V gene's germline CDR1 is GTSNPN and CDR2 SVGIG (reference sequence). The CDR3 has 12 residues. CDR3 residues: CAWNEQNTEAFF. In nucleotides, the CDR3 is TGTGCCTGGAATGAACAGAACACTGAAGCTTTCTTT.

This clone was recorded once. The chain is built from TRBV27 and TRBJ1-5; no reliable D call. Trimming removed 6 bases from V and 2 bases from J, with 14 bases in between. This CDR3 region has 15 residues. Germline CDR1 MNHEY, CDR2 SMNVEV (reference sequence). The CDR3 DNA is TGTGCCAGCAGAGCCCGCGGCTTTGGCAATCAGCCCCAGCATTTT. Amino acids: CASRARGFGNQPQHF.

The chain uses TRBV27 and TRBJ2-7, with 9 bases matching TRBD1. The CDR3 extends over 16 amino acids. From germline, CDR1 is MNHEY and CDR2 SMNVEV (reference sequence). Germline trimming cut 4 bases from V and 0 bases from J; bases unmatched to any gene: 7. The CDR3 here is CASSSAGTGSSYEQYF. As DNA, the CDR3 is TGTGCCAGCAGTTCAGCCGGGACAGGGAGCTCCTACGAGCAGTACTTC.

The chain has TRBV18 and TRBJ1-1; weak D call: TRBD1 (5 bases). V lost 4 bases to trimming and J lost 0 bases, with 12 bases between them. The V gene's germline CDR1 is KGHSH and CDR2 LQKENI. The CDR3 spans 15 residues. The CDR3 spells CASSRGDYMNTEAFF. The CDR3 DNA reads as TGTGCCAGCTCACGGGGGGATTACATGAACACTGAAGCTTTCTTT.

The chain is built from TRBV10-1 and TRBJ2-5; 8 bases are a match to TRBD2. V trimming: 8 bases; J trimming: 5 bases; junction bases outside the gene matches: 16. Germline V lookup: CDR1 WNHNN, CDR2 SYGVQD (reference sequence). This CDR3 region has 16 residues. CDR3 DNA: TGCGCCAGCGACGTACCGGGGGGGGGCCTCTGGGAGACCCAGTACTTC. Its protein is CASDVPGGGLWETQYF.

V is TRBV6-2 or TRBV6-3 and J is TRBJ1-6; 10 bases line up with TRBD1. The CDR3 is made up of 17 amino acids. The germline gives CDR1 MNHEY, CDR2 SVGEGT. Unmatched junction bases numbered 12, after V lost 3 bases and J lost 10 bases. The CDR3 nucleotides read TGTGCCAGCAGTTATCACCTGGGGACAGGGGAAAACTCACCCCTCCACTTT. Translating gives CASSYHLGTGENSPLHF.

The V gene is TRBV19, the J gene TRBJ2-1, with 7 bases identical to TRBD2. This CDR3 is built from 15 residues. V was pared by 1 base and J by 3 bases, with 3 bases of the junction left unmatched. Germline CDR1 is LNHDA and CDR2 is SQIVND (reference sequence). The CDR3 DNA is TGTGCCAGTAGTATAGTCGGCGGGGGCTACAATGAGCAGTTCTTC. As protein: CASSIVGGGYNEQFF.